This TCR beta chain comes out of a study of T cell responses to AZD1222 COVID-19 vaccine. Findings and caveats of the study: Regions 160-218 and 743-854 held dominance among vaccine-associated CD4 TCRs, which spanned spike. Nearly half of unique spike-specific TCRs reportedly avoided B.1.351 and B.1.1.7 mutated regions. Repertoire collection took place solely once the T cell response had peaked.

The CDR3 is 16 amino acids. Germline V gives CDR1 KGHDR, CDR2 SFDVKD. V gave up 2 bases and J gave up 2 bases; unmatched junction bases: 5. Libraries were prepared by immunoSEQ multiplex PCR; TCRdb keeps only in-frame clonotypes and omits some of them. The data show about 140,000 clones, around 90% seen once. Turning to this clone: What it binds is unknown.

The source of this sequence is an adult in good health. The sequencing used peripheral blood, collected on day 0 of AZD1222 vaccination. V gene TRBV24-1 combines with J gene TRBJ1-3, with TRBD1 matching over 7 bases. CDR3 sequence: CATSDSAGTAGNTIYF. For the CDR3, the DNA is TGTGCCACCAGTGATTCCGCCGGGACAGCTGGAAACACCATATATTTT.